The clone carrying this T cell receptor beta chain was counted only a few times. A much larger clone lies one base from this, so it may be a read error. The data are from a study of blood T cells in healthy people across ages. The CDR3 has 12 amino acids. Germline V gene data show CDR1 as DFQATT and CDR2 as SNEGSKA (reference sequence). V was trimmed by 7 bases and J by 10 bases, leaving 17 bases between them. The second PCR ran about 6 to 12 cycles with a sample-barcoded 5' primer and J-beta primers. A single record per CDR3 protein comes from TCRdb applying MiXCR to the 5' RACE reads. The profile shows 550,000 to 650,000 distinct CDR3 sequences, approximately 30% of them singletons.

The gene calls are TRBV20-1 and TRBJ2-1; D not resolved. The specimen sequenced was blood. This receptor was identified in a woman aged 80 or over in good health. CDR3 region: CSVVQLVDEQFF. In nucleotides, the CDR3 is TGCAGTGTCGTACAGCTAGTTGACGAGCAGTTCTTC.